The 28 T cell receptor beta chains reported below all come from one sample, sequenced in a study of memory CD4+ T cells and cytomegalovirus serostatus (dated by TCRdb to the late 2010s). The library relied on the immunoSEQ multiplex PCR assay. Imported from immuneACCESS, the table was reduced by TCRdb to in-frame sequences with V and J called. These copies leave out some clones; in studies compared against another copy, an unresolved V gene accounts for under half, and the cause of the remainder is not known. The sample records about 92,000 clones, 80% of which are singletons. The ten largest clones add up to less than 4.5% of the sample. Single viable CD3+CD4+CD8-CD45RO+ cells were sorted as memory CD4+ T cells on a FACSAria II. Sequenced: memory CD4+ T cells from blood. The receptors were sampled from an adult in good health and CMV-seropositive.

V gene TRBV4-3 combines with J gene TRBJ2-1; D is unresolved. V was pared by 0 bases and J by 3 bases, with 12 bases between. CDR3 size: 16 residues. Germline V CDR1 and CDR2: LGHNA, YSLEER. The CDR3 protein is CASSQERGAVYNEQFF. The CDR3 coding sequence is TGCGCCAGCAGCCAAGAACGCGGAGCCGTCTACAATGAGCAGTTCTTC.

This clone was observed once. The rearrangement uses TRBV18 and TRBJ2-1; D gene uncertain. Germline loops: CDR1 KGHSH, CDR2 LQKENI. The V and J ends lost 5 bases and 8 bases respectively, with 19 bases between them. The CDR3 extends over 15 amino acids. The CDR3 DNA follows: TGTGCCAGCTCATGGGGTGGCACCCCTATGGATGAGCAGTTCTTC. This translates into CASSWGGTPMDEQFF.

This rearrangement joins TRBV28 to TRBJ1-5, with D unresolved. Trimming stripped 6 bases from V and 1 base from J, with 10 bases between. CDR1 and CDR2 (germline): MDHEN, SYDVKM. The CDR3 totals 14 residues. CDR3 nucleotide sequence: TGTGCCAGCAGGCAGGCTCAGAGCAATCAGCCCCAGCATTTT. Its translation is CASRQAQSNQPQHF.

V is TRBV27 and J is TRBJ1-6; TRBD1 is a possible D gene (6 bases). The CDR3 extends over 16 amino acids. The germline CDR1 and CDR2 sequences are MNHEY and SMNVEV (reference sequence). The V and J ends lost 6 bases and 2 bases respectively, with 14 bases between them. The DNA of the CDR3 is TGTGCCAGCAGGGGACGGGGGGCTGCCTATAATTCACCCCTCCACTTT. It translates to CASRGRGAAYNSPLHF.

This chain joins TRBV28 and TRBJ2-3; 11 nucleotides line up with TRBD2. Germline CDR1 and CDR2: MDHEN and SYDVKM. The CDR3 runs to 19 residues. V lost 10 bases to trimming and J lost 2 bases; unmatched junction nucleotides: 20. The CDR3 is CATSRNVRLAGGNTDTQYF. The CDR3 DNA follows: TGTGCCACCTCGAGGAACGTTAGGCTAGCGGGGGGCAACACAGATACGCAGTATTTT.

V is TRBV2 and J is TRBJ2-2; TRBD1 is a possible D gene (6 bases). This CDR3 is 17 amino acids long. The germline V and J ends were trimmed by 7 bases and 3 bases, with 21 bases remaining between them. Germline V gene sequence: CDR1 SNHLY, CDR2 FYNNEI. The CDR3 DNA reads TGTGCCAGCACCACCCCCCAGGGGCCGCGCGACACCGGGGAGCTGTTTTTT. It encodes CASTTPQGPRDTGELFF. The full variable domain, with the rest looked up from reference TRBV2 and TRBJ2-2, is EPEVTQTPSHQVTQMGQEVILRCVPISNHLYFYWYRQILGQKVEFLVSFYNNEISEKSEIFDDQFSVERPDGSNFTLKIRSTKLEDSAMYFCASTTPQGPRDTGELFFGEGSRLTVL.

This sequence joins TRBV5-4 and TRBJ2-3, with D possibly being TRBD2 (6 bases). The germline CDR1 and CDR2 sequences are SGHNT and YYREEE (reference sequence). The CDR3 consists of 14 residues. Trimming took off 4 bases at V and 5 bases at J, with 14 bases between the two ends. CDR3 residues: CASSPELAEDTQYF. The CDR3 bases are TGTGCCAGCAGCCCGGAATTAGCGGAAGATACGCAGTATTTT.

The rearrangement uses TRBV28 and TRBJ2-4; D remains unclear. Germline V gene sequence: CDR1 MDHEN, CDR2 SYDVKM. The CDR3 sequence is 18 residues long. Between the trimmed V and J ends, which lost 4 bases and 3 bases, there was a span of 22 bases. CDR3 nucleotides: TGTGCCAGCAGTTCCCCTGGGCAGCTTTATCGAGGCAAAAACATTCAGTACTTC. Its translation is CASSSPGQLYRGKNIQYF.

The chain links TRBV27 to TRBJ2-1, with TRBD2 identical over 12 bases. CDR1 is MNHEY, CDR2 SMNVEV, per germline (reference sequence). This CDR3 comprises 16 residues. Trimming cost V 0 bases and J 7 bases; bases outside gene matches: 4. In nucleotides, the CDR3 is TGTGCCAGCAGTTTATCGTCTAGCGGGAGGGGAAATGAGCAGTTCTTC. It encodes CASSLSSSGRGNEQFF.

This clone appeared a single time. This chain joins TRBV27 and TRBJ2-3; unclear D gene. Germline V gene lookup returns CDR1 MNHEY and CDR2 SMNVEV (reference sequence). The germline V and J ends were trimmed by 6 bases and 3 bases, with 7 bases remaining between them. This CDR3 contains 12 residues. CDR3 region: CASRERTDTQYF. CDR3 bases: TGTGCCAGCAGGGAAAGGACAGATACGCAGTATTTT.

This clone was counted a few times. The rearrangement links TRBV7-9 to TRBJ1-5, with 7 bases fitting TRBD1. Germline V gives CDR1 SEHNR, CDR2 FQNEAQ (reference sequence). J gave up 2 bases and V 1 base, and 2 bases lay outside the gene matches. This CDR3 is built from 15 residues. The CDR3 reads CASSLGDSRNQPQHF. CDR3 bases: TGTGCCAGCAGCTTAGGGGACAGTCGCAATCAGCCCCAGCATTTT. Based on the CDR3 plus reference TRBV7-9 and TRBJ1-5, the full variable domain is DTGVSQNPRHKITKRGQNVTFRCDPISEHNRLYWYRQTLGQGPEFLTYFQNEAQLEKSRLLSDRFSAERPKGSFSTLEIQRTEQGDSAMYLCASSLGDSRNQPQHFGDGTRLSIL.

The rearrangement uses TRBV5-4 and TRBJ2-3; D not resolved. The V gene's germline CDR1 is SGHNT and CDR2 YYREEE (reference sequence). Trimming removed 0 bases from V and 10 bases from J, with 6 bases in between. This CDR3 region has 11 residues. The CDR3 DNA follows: TGTGCCAGCAGCTTGGAGGGCGCGCAGTATTTT. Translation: CASSLEGAQYF.

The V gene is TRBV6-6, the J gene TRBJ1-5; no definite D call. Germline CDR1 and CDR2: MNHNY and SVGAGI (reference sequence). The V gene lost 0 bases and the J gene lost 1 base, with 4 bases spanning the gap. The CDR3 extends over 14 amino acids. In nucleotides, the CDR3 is TGTGCCAGCAGTTACTCGGGAAGCAATCAGCCCCAGCATTTT. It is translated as CASSYSGSNQPQHF.

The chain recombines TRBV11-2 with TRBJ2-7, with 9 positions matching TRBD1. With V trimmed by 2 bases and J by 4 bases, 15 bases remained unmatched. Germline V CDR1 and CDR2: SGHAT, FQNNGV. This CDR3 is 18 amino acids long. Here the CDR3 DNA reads TGTGCCAGCAGCTTAATTAACAGGGGTAGAGGACAGGGGTACGAGCAGTACTTC. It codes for CASSLINRGRGQGYEQYF.

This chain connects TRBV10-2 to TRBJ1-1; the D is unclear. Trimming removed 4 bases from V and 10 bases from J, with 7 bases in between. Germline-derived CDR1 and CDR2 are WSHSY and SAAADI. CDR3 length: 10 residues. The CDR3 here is CASSAGRAFF. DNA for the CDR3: TGCGCCAGCAGTGCGGGAAGAGCTTTCTTT.

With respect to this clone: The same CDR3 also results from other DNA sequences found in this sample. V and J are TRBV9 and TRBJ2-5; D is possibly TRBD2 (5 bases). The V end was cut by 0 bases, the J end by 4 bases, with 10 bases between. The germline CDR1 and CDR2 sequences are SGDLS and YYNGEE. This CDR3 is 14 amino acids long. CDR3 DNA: TGTGCCAGCAGCGTAGGCCCTAGCCGAGAGACCCAGTACTTC. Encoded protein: CASSVGPSRETQYF.

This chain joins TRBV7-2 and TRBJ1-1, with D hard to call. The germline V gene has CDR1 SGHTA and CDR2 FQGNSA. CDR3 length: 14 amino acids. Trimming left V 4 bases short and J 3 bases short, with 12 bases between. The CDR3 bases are TGTGCCAGCAGCTCTAGCGAGGTCTACACTGAAGCTTTCTTT. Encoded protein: CASSSSEVYTEAFF. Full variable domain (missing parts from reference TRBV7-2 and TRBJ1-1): GAGVSQSPSNKVTEKGKDVELRCDPISGHTALYWYRQSLGQGLEFLIYFQGNSAPDKSGLPSDRFSAERTGGSVSTLTIQRTQQEDSAVYLCASSSSEVYTEAFFGQGTRLTVV.

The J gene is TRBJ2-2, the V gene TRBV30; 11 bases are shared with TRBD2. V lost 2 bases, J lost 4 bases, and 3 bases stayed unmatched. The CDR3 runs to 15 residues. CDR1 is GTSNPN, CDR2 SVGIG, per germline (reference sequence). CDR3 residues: CAWSIGLAGTGELFF. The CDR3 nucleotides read TGTGCCTGGAGTATAGGACTAGCGGGCACCGGGGAGCTGTTTTTT.

CDR3 amino acids: CSVAERLAVTDTQYF. The CDR3 DNA sequence: TGCAGCGTTGCAGAAAGACTAGCGGTTACAGATACGCAGTATTTT. The rearrangement uses TRBV29-1 and TRBJ2-3; 9 nucleotides agree with TRBD2. The germline V gene has CDR1 SQVTM and CDR2 ANQGSEA. The trim removed 4 bases at V and 3 bases at J, leaving 8 bases unmatched. The CDR3 covers 15 residues.

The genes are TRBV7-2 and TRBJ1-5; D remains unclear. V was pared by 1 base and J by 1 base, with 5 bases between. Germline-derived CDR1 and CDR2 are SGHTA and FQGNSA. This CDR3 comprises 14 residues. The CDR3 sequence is CASSLVNSNQPQHF. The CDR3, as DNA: TGTGCCAGCAGCTTAGTGAACAGCAATCAGCCCCAGCATTTT.

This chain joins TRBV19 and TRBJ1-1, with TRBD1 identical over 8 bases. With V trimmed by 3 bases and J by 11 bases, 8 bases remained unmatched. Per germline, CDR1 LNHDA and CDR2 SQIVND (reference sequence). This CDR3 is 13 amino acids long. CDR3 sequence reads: CASSIGQGRAAFF. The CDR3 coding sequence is TGTGCCAGTAGTATCGGACAGGGAAGGGCGGCTTTCTTT. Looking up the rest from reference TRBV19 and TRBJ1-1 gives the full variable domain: DGGITQSPKYLFRKEGQNVTLSCEQNLNHDAMYWYRQDPGQGLRLIYYSQIVNDFQKGDIAEGYSVSREKKESFPLTVTSAQKNPTAFYLCASSIGQGRAAFFGQGTRLTVV.

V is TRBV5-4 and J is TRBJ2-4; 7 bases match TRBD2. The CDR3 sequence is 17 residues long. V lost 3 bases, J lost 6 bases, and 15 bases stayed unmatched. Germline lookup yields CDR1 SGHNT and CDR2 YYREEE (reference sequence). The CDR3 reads CASSYGPREGSLNIQYF. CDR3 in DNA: TGTGCCAGCAGCTACGGGCCTAGGGAGGGCTCACTAAACATTCAGTACTTC.

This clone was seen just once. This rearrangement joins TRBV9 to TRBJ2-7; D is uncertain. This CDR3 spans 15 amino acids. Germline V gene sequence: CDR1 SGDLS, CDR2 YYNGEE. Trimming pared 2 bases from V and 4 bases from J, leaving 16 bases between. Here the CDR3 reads CASSVDWFGGYEQYF. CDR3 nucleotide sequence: TGTGCCAGCAGCGTTGACTGGTTTGGTGGGTACGAGCAGTACTTC. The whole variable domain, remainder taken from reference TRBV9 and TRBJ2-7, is DSGVTQTPKHLITATGQRVTLRCSPRSGDLSVYWYQQSLDQGLQFLIQYYNGEERAKGNILERFSAQQFPDLHSELNLSSLELGDSALYFCASSVDWFGGYEQYFGPGTRLTVT.

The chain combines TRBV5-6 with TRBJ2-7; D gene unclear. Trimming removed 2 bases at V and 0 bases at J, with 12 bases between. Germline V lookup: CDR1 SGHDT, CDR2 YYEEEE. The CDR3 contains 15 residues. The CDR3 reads CASSFNRFYSYEQYF. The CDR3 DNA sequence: TGTGCCAGCAGCTTTAACAGATTCTACTCCTACGAGCAGTACTTC. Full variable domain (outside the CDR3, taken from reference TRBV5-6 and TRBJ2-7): DAGVTQSPTHLIKTRGQQVTLRCSPKSGHDTVSWYQQALGQGPQFIFQYYEEEERQRGNFPDRFSGHQFPNYSSELNVNALLLGDSALYLCASSFNRFYSYEQYFGPGTRLTVT.

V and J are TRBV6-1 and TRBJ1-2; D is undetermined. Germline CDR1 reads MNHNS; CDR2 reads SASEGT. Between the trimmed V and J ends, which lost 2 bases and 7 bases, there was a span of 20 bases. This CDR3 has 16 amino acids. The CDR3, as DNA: TGTGCCAGCAGTGAATCGTTTGGCAGAGCCCTTGGTGGCTACACCTTC. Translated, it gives CASSESFGRALGGYTF.

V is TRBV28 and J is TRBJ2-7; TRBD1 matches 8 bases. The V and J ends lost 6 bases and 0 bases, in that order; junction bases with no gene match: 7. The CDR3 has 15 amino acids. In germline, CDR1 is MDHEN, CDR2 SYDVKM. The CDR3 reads CASSPYGTGSYEQYF. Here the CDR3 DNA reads TGTGCCAGCAGCCCGTATGGGACAGGCTCCTACGAGCAGTACTTC.

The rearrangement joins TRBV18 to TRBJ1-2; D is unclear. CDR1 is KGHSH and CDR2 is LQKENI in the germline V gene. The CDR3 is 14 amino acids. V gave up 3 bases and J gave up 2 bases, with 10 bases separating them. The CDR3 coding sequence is TGTGCCAGCTCACCCTCGACGGAAAACTATGGCTACACCTTC. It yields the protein CASSPSTENYGYTF.

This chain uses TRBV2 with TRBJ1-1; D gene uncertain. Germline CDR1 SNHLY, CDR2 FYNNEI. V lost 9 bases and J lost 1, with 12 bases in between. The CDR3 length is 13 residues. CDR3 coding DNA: TGTGCCAGTACCAACGGACGGAACACTGAAGCTTTCTTT. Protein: CASTNGRNTEAFF. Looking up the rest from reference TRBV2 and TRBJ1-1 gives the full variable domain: EPEVTQTPSHQVTQMGQEVILRCVPISNHLYFYWYRQILGQKVEFLVSFYNNEISEKSEIFDDQFSVERPDGSNFTLKIRSTKLEDSAMYFCASTNGRNTEAFFGQGTRLTVV.